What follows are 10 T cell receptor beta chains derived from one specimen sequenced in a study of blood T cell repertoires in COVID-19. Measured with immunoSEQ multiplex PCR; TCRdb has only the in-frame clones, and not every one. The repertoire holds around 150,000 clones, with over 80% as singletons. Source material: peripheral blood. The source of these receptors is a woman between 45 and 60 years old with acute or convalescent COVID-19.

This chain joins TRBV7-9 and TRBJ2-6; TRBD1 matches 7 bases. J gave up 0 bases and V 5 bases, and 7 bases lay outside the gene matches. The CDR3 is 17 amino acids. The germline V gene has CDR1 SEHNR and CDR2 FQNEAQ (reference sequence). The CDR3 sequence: CASSPRQGRSGANVLTF. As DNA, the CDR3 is TGTGCCAGCAGCCCCAGACAGGGCCGCTCTGGGGCCAACGTCCTGACTTTC.

CDR3 amino acids: CASGVWANEKLFF. DNA of the CDR3: TGTGCCTCGGGGGTTTGGGCTAATGAAAAACTGTTTTTT. The gene calls are TRBV30 and TRBJ1-4; tentative D call: TRBD1 (5 bases). Trimming pared 7 bases from V and 3 bases from J, leaving 12 bases between. The CDR3 runs to 13 residues. The V gene's germline CDR1 is GTSNPN and CDR2 SVGIG (reference sequence).

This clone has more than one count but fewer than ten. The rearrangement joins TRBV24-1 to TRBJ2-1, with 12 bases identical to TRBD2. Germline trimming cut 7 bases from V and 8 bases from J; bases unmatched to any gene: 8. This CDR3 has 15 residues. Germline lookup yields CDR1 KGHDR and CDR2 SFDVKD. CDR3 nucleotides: TGTGCCACCAGCTCTAGCGGGGGGGCTTTCCATGAGCAGTTCTTC. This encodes CATSSSGGAFHEQFF.

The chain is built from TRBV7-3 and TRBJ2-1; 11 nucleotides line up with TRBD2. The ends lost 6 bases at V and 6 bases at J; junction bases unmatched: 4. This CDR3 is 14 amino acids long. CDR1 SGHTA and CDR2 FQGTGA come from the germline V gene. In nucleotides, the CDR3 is TGTGCCAGCAGATCCGGGACTAGCGGCAATGAGCAGTTCTTC. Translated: CASRSGTSGNEQFF.

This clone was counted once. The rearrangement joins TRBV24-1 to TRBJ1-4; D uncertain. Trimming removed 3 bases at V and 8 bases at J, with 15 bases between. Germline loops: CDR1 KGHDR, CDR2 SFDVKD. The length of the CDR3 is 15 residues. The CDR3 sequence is CATSDATPSGEKLFF. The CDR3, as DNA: TGTGCCACCAGTGATGCGACACCCTCGGGGGAAAAACTGTTTTTT.

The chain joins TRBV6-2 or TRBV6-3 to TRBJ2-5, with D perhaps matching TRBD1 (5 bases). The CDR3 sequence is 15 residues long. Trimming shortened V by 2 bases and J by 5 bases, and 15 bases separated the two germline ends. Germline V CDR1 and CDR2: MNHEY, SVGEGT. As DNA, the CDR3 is TGTGCCAGCAGTTACCAGGGCAGGCCCGCGGAGACCCAGTACTTC. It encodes CASSYQGRPAETQYF.

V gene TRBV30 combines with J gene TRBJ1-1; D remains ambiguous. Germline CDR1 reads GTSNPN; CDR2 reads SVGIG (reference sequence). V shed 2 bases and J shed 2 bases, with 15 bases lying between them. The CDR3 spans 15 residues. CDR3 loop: CAWSRIWGGNTEAFF. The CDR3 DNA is TGTGCCTGGAGTAGAATCTGGGGAGGTAACACTGAAGCTTTCTTT.

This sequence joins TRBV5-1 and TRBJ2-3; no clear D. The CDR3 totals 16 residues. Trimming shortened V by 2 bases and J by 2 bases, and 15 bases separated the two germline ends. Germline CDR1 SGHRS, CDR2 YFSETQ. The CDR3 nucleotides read TGCGCCAGCAGCTTTGAGCCCTTACCCCCCACAGATACGCAGTATTTT. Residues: CASSFEPLPPTDTQYF.

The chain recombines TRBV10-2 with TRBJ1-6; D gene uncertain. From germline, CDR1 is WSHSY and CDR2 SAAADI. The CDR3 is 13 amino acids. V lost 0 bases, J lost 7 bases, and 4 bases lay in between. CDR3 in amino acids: CASSESVNSPLHF. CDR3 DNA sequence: TGCGCCAGCAGTGAGTCCGTCAATTCACCCCTCCACTTT.

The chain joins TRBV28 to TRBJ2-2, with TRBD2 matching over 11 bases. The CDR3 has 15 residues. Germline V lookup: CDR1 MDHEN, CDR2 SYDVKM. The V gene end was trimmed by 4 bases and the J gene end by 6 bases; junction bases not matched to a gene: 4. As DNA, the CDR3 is TGTGCCAGCAGTTCATATAGCGGGGGGGCCGGGGAGCTGTTTTTT. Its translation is CASSSYSGGAGELFF.